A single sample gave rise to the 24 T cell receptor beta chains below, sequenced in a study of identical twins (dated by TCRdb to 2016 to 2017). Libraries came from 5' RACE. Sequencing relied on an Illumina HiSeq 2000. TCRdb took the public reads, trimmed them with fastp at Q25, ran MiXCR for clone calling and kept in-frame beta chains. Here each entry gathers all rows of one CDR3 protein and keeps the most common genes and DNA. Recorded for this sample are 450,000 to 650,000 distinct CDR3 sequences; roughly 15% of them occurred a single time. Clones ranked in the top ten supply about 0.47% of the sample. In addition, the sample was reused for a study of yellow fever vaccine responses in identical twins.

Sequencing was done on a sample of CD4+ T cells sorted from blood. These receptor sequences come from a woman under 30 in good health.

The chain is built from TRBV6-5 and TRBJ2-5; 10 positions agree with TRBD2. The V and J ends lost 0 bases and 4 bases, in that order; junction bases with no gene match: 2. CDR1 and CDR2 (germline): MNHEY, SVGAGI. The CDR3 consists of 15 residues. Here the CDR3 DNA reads TGTGCCAGCAGTTACTCGCTAGCGGGAGTAGAGACCCAGTACTTC. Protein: CASSYSLAGVETQYF.

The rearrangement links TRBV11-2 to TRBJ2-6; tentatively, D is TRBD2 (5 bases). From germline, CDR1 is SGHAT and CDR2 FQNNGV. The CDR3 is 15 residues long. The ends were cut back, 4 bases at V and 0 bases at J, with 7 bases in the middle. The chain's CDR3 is CASSYSDSGANVLTF. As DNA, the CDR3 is TGTGCCAGCAGCTATAGCGACTCTGGGGCCAACGTCCTGACTTTC.

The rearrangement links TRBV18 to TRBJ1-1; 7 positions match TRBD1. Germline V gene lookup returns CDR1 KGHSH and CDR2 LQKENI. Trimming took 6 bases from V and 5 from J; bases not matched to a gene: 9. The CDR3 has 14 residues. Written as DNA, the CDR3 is TGTGCCAGCTCGATACAGGGGATTGAGACTGAAGCTTTCTTT. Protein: CASSIQGIETEAFF.

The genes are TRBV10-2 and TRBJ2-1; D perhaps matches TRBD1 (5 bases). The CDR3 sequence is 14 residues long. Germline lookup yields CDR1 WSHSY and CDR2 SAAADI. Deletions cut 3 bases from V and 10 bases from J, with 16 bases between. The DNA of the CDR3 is TGCGCCAGCAGTGACCAGGGATGGATTAGGGAGCAGTTCTTC. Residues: CASSDQGWIREQFF.

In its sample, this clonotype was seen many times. The CDR3 region has the DNA TGCAGCGTTGAGCCAAGAATAGCGGGGGGGTACAATGAGCAGTTCTTC. This codes for CSVEPRIAGGYNEQFF. The chain uses TRBV29-1 and TRBJ2-1; 11 bases fit TRBD2. The CDR3 is made up of 16 amino acids. Looked up from germline, CDR1 is SQVTM and CDR2 is ANQGSEA. The trim removed 3 bases at V and 4 bases at J, leaving 8 bases unmatched.

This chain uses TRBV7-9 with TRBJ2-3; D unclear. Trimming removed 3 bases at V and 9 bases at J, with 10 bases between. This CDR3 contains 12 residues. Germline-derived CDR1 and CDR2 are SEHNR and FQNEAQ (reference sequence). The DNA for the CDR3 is TGTGCCAGCAGCTTGGGGTCTGGAACGCAGTATTTT. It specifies CASSLGSGTQYF.

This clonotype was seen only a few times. The CDR3 is CASSFWRGLVGNIQYF. DNA for the CDR3: TGTGCCAGCAGTTTTTGGCGGGGGCTGGTTGGGAACATTCAGTACTTC. This chain joins TRBV12-3 or TRBV12-4 and TRBJ2-4, with D maybe TRBD2 (7 bases). The CDR3 extends over 16 amino acids. Trimming pared 3 bases from V and 7 bases from J, leaving 19 bases between.

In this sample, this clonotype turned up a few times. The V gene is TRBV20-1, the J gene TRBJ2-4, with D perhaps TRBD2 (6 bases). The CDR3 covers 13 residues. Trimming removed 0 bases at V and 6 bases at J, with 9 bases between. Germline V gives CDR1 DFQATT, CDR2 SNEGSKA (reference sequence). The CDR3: CSARDWGLNIQYF. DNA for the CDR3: TGCAGTGCTAGAGATTGGGGACTAAACATTCAGTACTTC.

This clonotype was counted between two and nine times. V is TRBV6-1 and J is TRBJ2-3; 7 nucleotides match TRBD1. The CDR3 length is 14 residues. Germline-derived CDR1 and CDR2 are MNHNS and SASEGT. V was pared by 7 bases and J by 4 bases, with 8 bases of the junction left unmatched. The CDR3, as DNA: TGTGCCAGCACCAGAACAGGGGTTTCAGATACGCAGTATTTT. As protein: CASTRTGVSDTQYF.

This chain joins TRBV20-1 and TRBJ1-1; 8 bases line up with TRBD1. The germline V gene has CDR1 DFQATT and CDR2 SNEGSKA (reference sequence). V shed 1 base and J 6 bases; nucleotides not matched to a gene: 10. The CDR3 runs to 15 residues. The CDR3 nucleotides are TGCAGTGCTAGAGGAGCCCGGACAGGGCCCTCTGAAGCTTTCTTT. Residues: CSARGARTGPSEAFF.

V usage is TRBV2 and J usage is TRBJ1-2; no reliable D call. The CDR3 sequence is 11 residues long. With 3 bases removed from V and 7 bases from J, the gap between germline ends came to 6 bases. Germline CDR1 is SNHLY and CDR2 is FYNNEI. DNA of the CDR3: TGTGCCAGCAGTGATCTGACTGGCTACACCTTC. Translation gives CASSDLTGYTF.

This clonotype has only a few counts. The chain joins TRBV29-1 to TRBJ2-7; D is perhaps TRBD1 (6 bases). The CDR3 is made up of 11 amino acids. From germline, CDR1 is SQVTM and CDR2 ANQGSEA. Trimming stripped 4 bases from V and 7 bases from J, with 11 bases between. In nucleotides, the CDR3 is TGCAGCGTTGGGGGACATGGGGAGCAGTACTTC. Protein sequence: CSVGGHGEQYF.

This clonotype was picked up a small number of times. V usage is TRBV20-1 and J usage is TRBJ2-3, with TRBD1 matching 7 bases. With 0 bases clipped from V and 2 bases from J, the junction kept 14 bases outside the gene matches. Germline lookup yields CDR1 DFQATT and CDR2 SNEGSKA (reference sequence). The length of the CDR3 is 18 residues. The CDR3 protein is CSARDPRGRRLDTDTQYF. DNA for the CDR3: TGCAGTGCTAGAGATCCGAGGGGGCGAAGGCTCGACACAGATACGCAGTATTTT.

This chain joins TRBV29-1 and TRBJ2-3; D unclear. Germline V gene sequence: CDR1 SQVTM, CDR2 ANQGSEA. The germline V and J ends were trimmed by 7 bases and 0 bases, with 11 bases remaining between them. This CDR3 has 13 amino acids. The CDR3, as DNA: TGCAGCGAGTTGTTGGGTAGCACAGATACGCAGTATTTT. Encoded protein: CSELLGSTDTQYF.

The CDR3 spells CASRGRPSWGNIQYF. The CDR3, as DNA: TGTGCCAGCAGGGGGAGGCCCTCTTGGGGGAACATTCAGTACTTC. This sequence joins TRBV2 and TRBJ2-4, with D perhaps matching TRBD2 (6 bases). CDR1 and CDR2 from the germline V gene are SNHLY and FYNNEI. V lost 6 bases and J lost 7, with 19 bases in between. The CDR3 loop spans 15 amino acids. Complete variable domain (other parts from reference TRBV2 and TRBJ2-4): EPEVTQTPSHQVTQMGQEVILRCVPISNHLYFYWYRQILGQKVEFLVSFYNNEISEKSEIFDDQFSVERPDGSNFTLKIRSTKLEDSAMYFCASRGRPSWGNIQYFGAGTRLSVL.

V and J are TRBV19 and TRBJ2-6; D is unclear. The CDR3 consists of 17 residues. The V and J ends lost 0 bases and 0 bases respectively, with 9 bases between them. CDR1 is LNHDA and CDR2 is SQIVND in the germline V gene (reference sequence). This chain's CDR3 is CASSIDKPRSGANVLTF. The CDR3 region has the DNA TGTGCCAGTAGTATAGATAAGCCTCGCTCTGGGGCCAACGTCCTGACTTTC.

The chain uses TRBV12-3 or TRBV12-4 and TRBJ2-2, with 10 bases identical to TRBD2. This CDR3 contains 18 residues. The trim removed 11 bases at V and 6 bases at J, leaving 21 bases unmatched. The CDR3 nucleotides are TGTGCCTTCTGTTTGGACAACAAAAGGACTAGCGGCTCCGGGGAGCTGTTTTTT. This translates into CAFCLDNKRTSGSGELFF.

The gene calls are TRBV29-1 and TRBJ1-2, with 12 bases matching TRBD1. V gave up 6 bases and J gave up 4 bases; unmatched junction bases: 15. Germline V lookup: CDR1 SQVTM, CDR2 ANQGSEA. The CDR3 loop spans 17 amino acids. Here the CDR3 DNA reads TGCAGCGTCCCCGCCGTGGGACAGGGGGCGAGAGGCTATGGCTACACCTTC. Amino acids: CSVPAVGQGARGYGYTF.

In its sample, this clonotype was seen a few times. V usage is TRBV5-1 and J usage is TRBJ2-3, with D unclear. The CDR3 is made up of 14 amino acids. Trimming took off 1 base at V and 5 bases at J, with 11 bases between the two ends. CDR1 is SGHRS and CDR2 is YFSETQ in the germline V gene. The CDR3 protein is CASSLFVLGDTQYF. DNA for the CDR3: TGCGCCAGCAGCTTGTTTGTCCTGGGAGATACGCAGTATTTT. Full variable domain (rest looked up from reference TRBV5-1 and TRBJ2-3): KAGVTQTPRYLIKTRGQQVTLSCSPISGHRSVSWYQQTPGQGLQFLFEYFSETQRNKGNFPGRFSGRQFSNSRSEMNVSTLELGDSALYLCASSLFVLGDTQYFGPGTRLTVL.

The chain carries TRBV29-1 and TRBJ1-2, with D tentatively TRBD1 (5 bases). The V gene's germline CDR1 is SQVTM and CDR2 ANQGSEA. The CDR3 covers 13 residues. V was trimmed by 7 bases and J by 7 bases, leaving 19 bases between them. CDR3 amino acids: CSADTGTRGGYTF. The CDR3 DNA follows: TGCAGCGCCGATACCGGGACGAGGGGTGGCTACACCTTC.

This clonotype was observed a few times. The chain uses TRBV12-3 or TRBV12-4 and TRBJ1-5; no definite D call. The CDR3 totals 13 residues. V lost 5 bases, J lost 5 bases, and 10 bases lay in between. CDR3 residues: CASSTHPDQPQHF. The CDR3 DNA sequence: TGTGCCAGCAGTACGCACCCAGATCAGCCCCAGCATTTT.

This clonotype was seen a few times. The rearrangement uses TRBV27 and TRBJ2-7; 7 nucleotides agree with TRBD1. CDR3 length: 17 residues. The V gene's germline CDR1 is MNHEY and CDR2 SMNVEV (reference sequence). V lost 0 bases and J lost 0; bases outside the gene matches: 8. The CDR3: CASSLSVGTAGSYEQYF. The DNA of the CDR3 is TGTGCCAGCAGTTTATCGGTCGGGACAGCCGGCTCCTACGAGCAGTACTTC.

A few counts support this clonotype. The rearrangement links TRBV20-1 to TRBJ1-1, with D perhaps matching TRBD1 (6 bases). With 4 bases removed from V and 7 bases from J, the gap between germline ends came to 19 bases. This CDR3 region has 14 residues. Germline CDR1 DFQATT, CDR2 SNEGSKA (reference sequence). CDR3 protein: CSATGRGGAREAFF. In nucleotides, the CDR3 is TGCAGTGCTACCGGAAGGGGGGGGGCTCGTGAAGCTTTCTTT.

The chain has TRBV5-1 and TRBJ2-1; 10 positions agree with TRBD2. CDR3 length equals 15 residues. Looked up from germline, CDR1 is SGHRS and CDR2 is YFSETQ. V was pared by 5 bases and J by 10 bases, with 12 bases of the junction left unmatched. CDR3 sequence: CASRGGASGSMEQFF. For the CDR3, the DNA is TGCGCCAGCAGGGGGGGGGCTAGCGGGAGTATGGAGCAGTTCTTC.